This T cell receptor beta chain is drawn from a study of radiotherapy plus CTLA-4 blockade in lung cancer. About this clone: The antigen remains undetermined.

The study's findings and limits: Clones of tumor-derived TCRs expanded in blood after radiotherapy plus ipilimumab.

Profiling relied on immunoSEQ multiplex PCR, and the TCRdb table lists in-frame clones only, not all of them. The profile covers more than 80,000 clones, with about 84% appearing a single time and about 2.2% taken by the ten largest. In chemo-refractory metastatic non-small-cell lung cancer, patients got ipilimumab CTLA-4 blockade together with focal radiation. V lost 8 bases and J lost 7, with 15 bases in between. Germline values: CDR1 MNHNY, CDR2 SVGAGI (reference sequence). The CDR3 contains 14 residues. The chain has TRBV6-6 and TRBJ1-6; weak D call: TRBD1 (5 bases). The TCR originated in a human donor with non-small cell lung cancer that progressed on radiotherapy plus ipilimumab. Some clones in this sample may be carry-over from other donors' samples. The source material was peripheral blood, sampled from a patient treated with radiotherapy plus ipilimumab. The DNA of the CDR3 is TGTGCCAGCGGCCCTCCGGGGGTCAATTCACCCCTCCACTTT. The encoded protein is CASGPPGVNSPLHF.